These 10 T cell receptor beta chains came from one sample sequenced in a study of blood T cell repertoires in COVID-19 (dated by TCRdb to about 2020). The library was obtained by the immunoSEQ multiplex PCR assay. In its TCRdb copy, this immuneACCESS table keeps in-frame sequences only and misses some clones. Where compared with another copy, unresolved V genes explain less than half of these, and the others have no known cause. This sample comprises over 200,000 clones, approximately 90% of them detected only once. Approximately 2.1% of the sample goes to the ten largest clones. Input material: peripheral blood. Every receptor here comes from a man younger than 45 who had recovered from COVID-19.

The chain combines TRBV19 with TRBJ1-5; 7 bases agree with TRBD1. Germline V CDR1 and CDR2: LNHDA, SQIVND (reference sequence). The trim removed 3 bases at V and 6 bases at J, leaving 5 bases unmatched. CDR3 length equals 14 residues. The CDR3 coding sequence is TGTGCCAGTAGTATGACAGGGCCCCCTCAGCCCCAGCATTTT. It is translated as CASSMTGPPQPQHF. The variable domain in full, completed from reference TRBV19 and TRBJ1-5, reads DGGITQSPKYLFRKEGQNVTLSCEQNLNHDAMYWYRQDPGQGLRLIYYSQIVNDFQKGDIAEGYSVSREKKESFPLTVTSAQKNPTAFYLCASSMTGPPQPQHFGDGTRLSIL.

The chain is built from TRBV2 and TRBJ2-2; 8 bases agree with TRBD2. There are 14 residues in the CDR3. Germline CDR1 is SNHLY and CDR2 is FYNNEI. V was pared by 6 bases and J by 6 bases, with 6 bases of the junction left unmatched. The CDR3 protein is CASSGGAPSGELFF. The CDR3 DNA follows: TGTGCCAGCAGCGGGGGGGCCCCGTCCGGGGAGCTGTTTTTT.

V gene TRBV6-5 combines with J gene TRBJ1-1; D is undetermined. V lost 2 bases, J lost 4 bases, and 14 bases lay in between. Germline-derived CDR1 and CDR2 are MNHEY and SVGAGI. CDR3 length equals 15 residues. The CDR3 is CASSYTGRYGTEAFF. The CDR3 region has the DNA TGTGCCAGCAGTTACACGGGGAGGTATGGCACTGAAGCTTTCTTT.

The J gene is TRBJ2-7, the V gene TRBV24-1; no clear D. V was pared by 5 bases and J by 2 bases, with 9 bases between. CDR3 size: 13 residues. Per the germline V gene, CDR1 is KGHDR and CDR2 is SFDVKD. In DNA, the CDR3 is TGTGCCACCAGTGGTGCTAGTACCTACGAGCAGTACTTC. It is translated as CATSGASTYEQYF.

The CDR3 reads CAISGDGNQPQHF. CDR3 sequence (DNA): TGTGCCATCAGTGGCGATGGTAATCAGCCCCAGCATTTT. V usage is TRBV10-3 and J usage is TRBJ1-5; D gene unclear. CDR1 is ENHRY and CDR2 is SYGVKD in the germline V gene. CDR3 length: 13 amino acids. V was cut by 4 bases and J by 4 bases, with 8 bases left in between.

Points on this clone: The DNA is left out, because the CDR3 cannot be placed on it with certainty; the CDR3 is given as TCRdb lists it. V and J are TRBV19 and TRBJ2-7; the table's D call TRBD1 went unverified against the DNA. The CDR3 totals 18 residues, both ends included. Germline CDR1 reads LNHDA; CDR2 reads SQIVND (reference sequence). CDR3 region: CASSIFVRGGRSSYEQYF.

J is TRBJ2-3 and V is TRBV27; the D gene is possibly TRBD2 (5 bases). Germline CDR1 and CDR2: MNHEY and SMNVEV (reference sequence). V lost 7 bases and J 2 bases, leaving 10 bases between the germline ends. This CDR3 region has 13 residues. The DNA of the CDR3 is TGTGCCAGCAAAACCGGGGACACAGATACGCAGTATTTT. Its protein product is CASKTGDTDTQYF.

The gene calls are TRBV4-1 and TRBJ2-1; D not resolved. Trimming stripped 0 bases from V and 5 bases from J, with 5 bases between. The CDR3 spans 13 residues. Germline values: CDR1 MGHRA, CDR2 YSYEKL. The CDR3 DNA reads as TGCGCCAGCAGCCAAGATAGAAACAATGAGCAGTTCTTC. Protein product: CASSQDRNNEQFF.

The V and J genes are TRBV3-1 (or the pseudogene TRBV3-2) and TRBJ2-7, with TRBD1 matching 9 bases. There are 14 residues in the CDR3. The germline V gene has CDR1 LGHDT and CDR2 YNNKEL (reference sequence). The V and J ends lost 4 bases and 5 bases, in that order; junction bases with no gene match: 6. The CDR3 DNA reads TGTGCCAGCAGCCCAACAGGGGGCGACGACGAGCAGTACTTC. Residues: CASSPTGGDDEQYF.

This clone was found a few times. The CDR3 region has the DNA TGTGCCAGCAGCTTAGAGAACAGGGAGATAGATACGCAGTATTTT. Encoded protein: CASSLENREIDTQYF. V is TRBV7-6 and J is TRBJ2-3; weak D call: TRBD1 (6 bases). Trimming cost V 1 base and J 5 bases, with 13 bases left between them. In germline, CDR1 is SGHVS, CDR2 FNYEAQ. The CDR3 is 15 residues long.